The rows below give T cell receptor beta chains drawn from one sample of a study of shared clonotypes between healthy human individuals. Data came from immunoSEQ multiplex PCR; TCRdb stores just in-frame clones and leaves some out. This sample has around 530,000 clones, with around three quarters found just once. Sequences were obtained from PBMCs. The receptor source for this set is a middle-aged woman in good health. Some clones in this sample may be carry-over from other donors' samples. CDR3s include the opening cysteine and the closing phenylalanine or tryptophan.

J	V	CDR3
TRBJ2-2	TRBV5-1	CASSPQKTGLAGVRTGELFF
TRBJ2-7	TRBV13	CASSQRSREEQYF
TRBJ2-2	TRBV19	CASSIFPNTGELFF
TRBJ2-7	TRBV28	CASSSTSGGLYEQYF
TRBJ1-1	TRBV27	CASRGRYEAFF
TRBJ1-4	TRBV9	CASSPRRGGTNEKLFF
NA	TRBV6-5	CASQVTGGGYEQYF
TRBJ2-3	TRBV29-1	CSVAESTDTQYF
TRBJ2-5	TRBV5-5	CASSLDGETQYF
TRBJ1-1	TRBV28	CASKGTGGERFYTEAFF
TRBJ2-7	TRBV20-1	CSARTGSEQYF
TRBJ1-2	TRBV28	CASSWGRLQLDGYTF
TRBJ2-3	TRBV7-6	CASSFSGAPTDTQYF
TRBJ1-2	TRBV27	CASSFKRDGYGYTF
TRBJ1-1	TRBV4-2	CASSQPAGGGVNTEAFF
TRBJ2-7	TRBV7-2	CASSLSQGTRGRKQYF
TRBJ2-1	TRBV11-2	CASSLDRRVRISSYNEQFF
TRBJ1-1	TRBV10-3	CAIRQNTEAFF
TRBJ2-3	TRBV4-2	CASSQQRGQWDTQYF
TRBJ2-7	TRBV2	CASRETWTPQKQYF
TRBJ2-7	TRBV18	CASSPGTGSEQYF
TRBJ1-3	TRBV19	CASSALRGDGNTIYF
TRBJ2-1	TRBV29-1	CSVRLAGGLYNEQFF
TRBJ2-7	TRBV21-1	CASSNLYEQYF
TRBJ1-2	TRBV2	CASSEMGATNYGYTF
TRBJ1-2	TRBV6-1	CASSAGRMLYGYTF
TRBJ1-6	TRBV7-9	CASSPGQGDYSPLHF
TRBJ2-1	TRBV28	CASTLERNSYNEQFF